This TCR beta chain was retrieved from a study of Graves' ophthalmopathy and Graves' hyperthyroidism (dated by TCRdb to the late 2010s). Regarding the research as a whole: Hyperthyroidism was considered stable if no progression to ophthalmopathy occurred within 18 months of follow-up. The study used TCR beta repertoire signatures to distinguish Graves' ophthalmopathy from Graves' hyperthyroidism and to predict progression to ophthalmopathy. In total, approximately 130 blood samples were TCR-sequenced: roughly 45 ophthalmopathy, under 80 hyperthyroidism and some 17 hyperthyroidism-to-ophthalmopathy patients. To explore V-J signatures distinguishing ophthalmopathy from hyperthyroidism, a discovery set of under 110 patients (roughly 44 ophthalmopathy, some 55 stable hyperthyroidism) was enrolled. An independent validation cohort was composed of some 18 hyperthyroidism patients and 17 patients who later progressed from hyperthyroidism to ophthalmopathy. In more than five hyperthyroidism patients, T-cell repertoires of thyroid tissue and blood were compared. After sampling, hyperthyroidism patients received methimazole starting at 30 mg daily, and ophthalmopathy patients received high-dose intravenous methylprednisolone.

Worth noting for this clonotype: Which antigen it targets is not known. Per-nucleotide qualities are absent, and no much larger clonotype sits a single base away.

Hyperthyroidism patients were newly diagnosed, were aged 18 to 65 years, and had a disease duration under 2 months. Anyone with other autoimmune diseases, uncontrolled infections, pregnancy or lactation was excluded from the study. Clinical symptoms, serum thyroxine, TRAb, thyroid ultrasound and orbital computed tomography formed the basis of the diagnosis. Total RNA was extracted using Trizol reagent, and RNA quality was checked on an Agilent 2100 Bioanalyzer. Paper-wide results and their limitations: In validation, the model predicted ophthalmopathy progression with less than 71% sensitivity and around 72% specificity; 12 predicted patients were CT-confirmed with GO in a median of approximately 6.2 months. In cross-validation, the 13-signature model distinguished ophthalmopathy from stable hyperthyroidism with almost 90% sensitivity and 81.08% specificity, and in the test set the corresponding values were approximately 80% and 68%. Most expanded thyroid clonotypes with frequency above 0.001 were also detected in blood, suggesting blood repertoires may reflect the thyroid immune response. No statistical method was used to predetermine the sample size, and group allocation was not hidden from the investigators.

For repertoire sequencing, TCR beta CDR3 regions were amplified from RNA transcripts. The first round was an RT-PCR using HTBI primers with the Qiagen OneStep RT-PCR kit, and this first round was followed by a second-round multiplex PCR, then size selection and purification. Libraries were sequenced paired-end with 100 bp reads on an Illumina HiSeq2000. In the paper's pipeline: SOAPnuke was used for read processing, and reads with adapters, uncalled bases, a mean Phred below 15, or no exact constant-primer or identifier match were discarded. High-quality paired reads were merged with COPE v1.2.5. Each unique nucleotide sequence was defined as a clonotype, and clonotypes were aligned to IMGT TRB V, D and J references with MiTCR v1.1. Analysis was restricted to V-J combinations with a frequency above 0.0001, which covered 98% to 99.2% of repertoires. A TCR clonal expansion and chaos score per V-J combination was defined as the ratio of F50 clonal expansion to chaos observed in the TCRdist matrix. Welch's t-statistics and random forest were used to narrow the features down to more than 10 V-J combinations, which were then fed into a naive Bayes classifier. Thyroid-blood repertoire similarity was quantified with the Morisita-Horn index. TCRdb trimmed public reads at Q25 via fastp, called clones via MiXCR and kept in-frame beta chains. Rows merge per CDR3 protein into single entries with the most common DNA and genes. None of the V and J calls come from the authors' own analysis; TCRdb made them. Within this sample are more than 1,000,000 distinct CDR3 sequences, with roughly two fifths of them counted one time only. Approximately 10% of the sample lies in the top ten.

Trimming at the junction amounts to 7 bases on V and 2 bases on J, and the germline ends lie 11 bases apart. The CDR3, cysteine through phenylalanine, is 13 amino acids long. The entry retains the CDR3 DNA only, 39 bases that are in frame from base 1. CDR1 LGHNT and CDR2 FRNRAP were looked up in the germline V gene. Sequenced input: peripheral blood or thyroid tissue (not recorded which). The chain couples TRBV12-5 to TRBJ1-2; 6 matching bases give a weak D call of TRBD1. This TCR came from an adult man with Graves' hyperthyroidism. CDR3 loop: CASAVGGNYGYTF. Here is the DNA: TGTGCTAGTGCAGTCGGGGGCAACTATGGCTACACCTTC.